The 17 T cell receptor beta chains below all came from one sample that was sequenced in a study of Tregs in tolerant kidney transplant recipients. Data came from immunoSEQ multiplex PCR; TCRdb stores just in-frame clones and leaves some out. This table holds about 56,000 clones, approximately 82% found once. Sequenced input: CD4+ T cells from blood. These TCRs come from a human donor in good health.

Worth noting for this clone: The sample contains more than one DNA sequence encoding this CDR3. The genes are TRBV11-3 and TRBJ2-3, with TRBD1 matching over 9 bases. This CDR3 contains 14 residues. Germline CDR1 SGHNT, CDR2 YENEEA. V lost 6 bases and J lost 3; bases outside the gene matches: 4. As DNA, the CDR3 is TGTGCCAGCAGACCAGGACAGGGGACAGATACGCAGTATTTT. Protein product: CASRPGQGTDTQYF.

There are a few counts of this clone. The gene calls are TRBV15 and TRBJ2-5; perhaps TRBD1 as D (8 bases). Germline CDR1 is LNHNV and CDR2 is YYDKDF (reference sequence). Trimming removed 9 bases from V and 5 bases from J, with 22 bases in between. The CDR3 loop spans 15 amino acids. CDR3: CATGSGQGGQETQYF. The CDR3 DNA is TGTGCCACGGGGAGCGGACAGGGAGGGCAGGAGACCCAGTACTTC.

V and J are TRBV28 and TRBJ2-7; TRBD2 agrees at 9 bases. Germline V gene data show CDR1 as MDHEN and CDR2 as SYDVKM. The CDR3 totals 15 residues. Losses at the gene ends were 7 bases for V and 2 bases for J; bases not matched to a gene: 9. DNA of the CDR3: TGTGCCAGCACCACGGTAGCGGGAGCGACCTACGAGCAGTACTTC. This translates into CASTTVAGATYEQYF.

V is TRBV29-1 and J is TRBJ2-7; possible D gene TRBD1, 6 bases. Between the trimmed V and J ends, which lost 4 bases and 2 bases, there was a span of 30 bases. The CDR3 totals 19 residues. Looked up from germline, CDR1 is SQVTM and CDR2 is ANQGSEA. This CDR3 is CSVAKPRRGPGQHTYEQYF. CDR3 coding DNA: TGCAGCGTTGCCAAGCCTCGGCGTGGTCCCGGACAGCATACCTACGAGCAGTACTTC.

The chain has TRBV7-2 and TRBJ1-2, with a weak D call TRBD1 (6 bases). The CDR3 length is 13 residues. From germline, CDR1 is SGHTA and CDR2 FQGNSA. Trimming took off 1 base at V and 7 bases at J, with 10 bases between the two ends. CDR3 loop: CASSLDRVGGYTF. The CDR3 bases are TGTGCCAGCAGCTTAGACAGGGTGGGTGGCTACACCTTC.

This clone was counted a single time. The chain couples TRBV19 to TRBJ1-2; D not resolved. Germline V gene lookup returns CDR1 LNHDA and CDR2 SQIVND (reference sequence). V lost 1 base to trimming and J lost 4 bases, with 7 bases between them. The CDR3 runs to 13 residues. The CDR3 DNA follows: TGTGCCAGTAGTATAGCGGCGACCTATGGCTACACCTTC. Residues: CASSIAATYGYTF.

V gene TRBV7-6 combines with J gene TRBJ1-6; D gene ambiguous. CDR1 and CDR2 from the germline V gene are SGHVS and FNYEAQ. Trimming cost V 5 bases and J 5 bases, with 13 bases left between them. CDR3 size: 15 residues. The CDR3 spells CASSHGQADNSPLHF. For the CDR3, the DNA is TGTGCCAGCAGCCACGGGCAGGCTGATAATTCACCCCTCCACTTT.

The chain couples TRBV6-1 to TRBJ1-1, with TRBD1 matching 9 bases. From germline, CDR1 is MNHNS and CDR2 SASEGT. This CDR3 comprises 13 residues. Trimming at V came to 4 bases and at J to 8 bases, leaving 5 bases not matched to a gene. The CDR3 sequence: CASSASGTGEAFF. The CDR3 DNA is TGTGCCAGCAGTGCATCCGGGACAGGGGAAGCTTTCTTT.

The chain uses TRBV18 and TRBJ1-2; perhaps TRBD1 as D (6 bases). The CDR3 sequence is 13 residues long. Trimming removed 2 bases from V and 4 bases from J, with 8 bases in between. CDR1 and CDR2 (germline): KGHSH, LQKENI. The CDR3 region has the DNA TGTGCCAGCTCACCAAGGACAGCCTATGGCTACACCTTC. This encodes CASSPRTAYGYTF.

The chain carries TRBV12-5 and TRBJ1-1; D is unclear. The CDR3 spans 13 residues. Trimming stripped 7 bases from V and 9 bases from J, with 18 bases between. CDR1 is LGHNT and CDR2 is FRNRAP in the germline V gene. CDR3 amino acids: CASAPWTDNQAFF. The CDR3 region has the DNA TGTGCTAGTGCCCCGTGGACCGATAATCAAGCTTTCTTT. Complete variable domain (other parts from reference TRBV12-5 and TRBJ1-1): DARVTQTPRHKVTEMGQEVTMRCQPILGHNTVFWYRQTMMQGLELLAYFRNRAPLDDSGMPKDRFSAEMPDATLATLKIQPSEPRDSAVYFCASAPWTDNQAFFGQGTRLTVV.

CDR3 nucleotides: TGTGCCAGCAGTTGGGGACAGGGCGCGGCTTTCTTT. Its translation: CASSWGQGAAFF. This chain connects TRBV28 to TRBJ1-1; 9 positions agree with TRBD1. Germline assignment: CDR1 MDHEN and CDR2 SYDVKM. The CDR3 is 12 amino acids. The trim removed 4 bases at V and 11 bases at J, leaving 5 bases unmatched.

The chain is built from TRBV9 and TRBJ2-6; no firm D call. Germline values: CDR1 SGDLS, CDR2 YYNGEE. V dropped 2 bases and J dropped 2 bases, with 11 bases sitting between them. The CDR3 contains 16 residues. CDR3 sequence reads: CASSVGIGAGANVLTF. CDR3 nucleotides: TGTGCCAGCAGCGTGGGGATAGGCGCTGGGGCCAACGTCCTGACTTTC.

The gene calls are TRBV7-8 and TRBJ2-7, with D hard to call. CDR3 length: 15 amino acids. From germline, CDR1 is SGHVS and CDR2 FQNEAQ. Trimming cost V 3 bases and J 3 bases, with 15 bases left between them. The CDR3 reads CASSLGSPHIYEQYF. For the CDR3, the DNA is TGTGCCAGCAGCTTGGGCTCCCCACACATCTACGAGCAGTACTTC.

This clone was counted once. The CDR3 coding sequence is TGTGCCAGCAGGGGGGCAGGGATGAACACTGAAGCTTTCTTT. Its protein is CASRGAGMNTEAFF. The rearrangement joins TRBV11-3 to TRBJ1-1, with a possible D match to TRBD1 (6 bases). V gave up 6 bases and J gave up 0 bases, with 11 bases separating them. CDR3 length: 14 amino acids. The germline V gene encodes CDR1 SGHNT and CDR2 YENEEA.

This chain uses TRBV7-6 with TRBJ2-7; no firm D call. V was shortened by 0 bases and J by 7 bases, with 10 bases between the two germline ends. Per the germline V gene, CDR1 is SGHVS and CDR2 is FNYEAQ. The CDR3 sequence is 13 residues long. The CDR3 DNA reads as TGTGCCAGCAGCTTAGCGTCGAATCTGGAGCAGTACTTC. It translates to CASSLASNLEQYF.

This chain links TRBV4-2 with TRBJ2-3; the D is unclear. V lost 0 bases to trimming and J lost 8 bases, with 9 bases between them. The CDR3 sequence is 13 residues long. CDR1 and CDR2 (germline): LGHNA, YNFKEQ. This CDR3 reads CASSQEPFPTQYF. The CDR3 nucleotides are TGTGCCAGCAGCCAAGAACCTTTCCCTACGCAGTATTTT.

This chain joins TRBV2 and TRBJ2-5; 10 bases are shared with TRBD2. CDR1 is SNHLY, CDR2 FYNNEI, per germline. V lost 10 bases and J lost 3; bases outside the gene matches: 8. This CDR3 spans 14 amino acids. CDR3 amino acids: CAIELAGLEETQYF. The CDR3 DNA reads as TGTGCCATCGAACTAGCGGGACTAGAAGAGACCCAGTACTTC. The full variable domain, its missing parts supplied by reference TRBV2 and TRBJ2-5, is EPEVTQTPSHQVTQMGQEVILRCVPISNHLYFYWYRQILGQKVEFLVSFYNNEISEKSEIFDDQFSVERPDGSNFTLKIRSTKLEDSAMYFCAIELAGLEETQYFGPGTRLLVL.